These 11 T cell receptor beta chains were all obtained from the same sample, sequenced in a study of Ad26.COV2.S vaccination and SARS-CoV-2 variants. TCRdb's table, derived via immunoSEQ multiplex PCR, lists solely in-frame clones and lacks some. The table records roughly 350,000 clones, 75% to 90% of them present only once. Stated treatment: about 20 received Ad26.COV2.S at low or high dose, single or two shots; 5 received placebo; per-sample allocation not given. Specimen acquisition occurred on day 63 following the initial vaccine or placebo injection. Sequenced material: peripheral blood, taken in a trial of Ad26.COV2.S vaccine versus placebo. All receptors come from a person between 18 and 60 years old who received the Ad26.COV2.S COVID-19 vaccine or a placebo.

The chain joins TRBV4-3 to TRBJ2-7, with 8 positions matching TRBD1. The CDR3 totals 15 residues. V was pared by 1 base and J by 0 bases, with 2 bases of the junction left unmatched. Germline CDR1 is LGHNA and CDR2 is YSLEER. CDR3 sequence: CASSQVTGVSYEQYF. The CDR3, as DNA: TGCGCCAGCAGCCAAGTGACAGGGGTCTCCTACGAGCAGTACTTC.

The genes are TRBV5-4 and TRBJ2-5; possibly TRBD2 for D (6 bases). CDR1 and CDR2 (germline): SGHNT, YYREEE (reference sequence). The CDR3 totals 14 residues. V lost 5 bases to trimming and J lost 2 bases, with 13 bases between them. The CDR3, as DNA: TGTGCCAGCAGTATCCGGGACTCTCAAGAGACCCAGTACTTC. Translating it yields CASSIRDSQETQYF.

Note on this clone: Distinct nucleotide sequences in the sample also encode this CDR3. The genes are TRBV27 and TRBJ1-5; D is uncertain. The CDR3 length is 14 residues. Germline CDR1 is MNHEY and CDR2 is SMNVEV (reference sequence). V lost 3 bases, J lost 0 bases, and 6 bases lay in between. The DNA of the CDR3 is TGTGCCAGCAGTTTTGGAGATAGCAATCAGCCCCAGCATTTT. Translated: CASSFGDSNQPQHF.

V usage is TRBV6-5 and J usage is TRBJ2-3; a possible D gene is TRBD1 (8 bases). V was clipped by 5 bases and J by 3 bases, with 12 bases between them. The CDR3 totals 14 residues. Germline V lookup: CDR1 MNHEY, CDR2 SVGAGI. The CDR3 DNA is TGTGCCAGCAGTACAGGGGGAGGGACAGATACGCAGTATTTT. This gives the protein CASSTGGGTDTQYF.

This clone is a singleton in its sample. CDR3 sequence reads: CANSRGPTGELFF. The CDR3 bases are TGTGCCAACAGCCGGGGGCCCACCGGGGAGCTGTTTTTT. The rearrangement links TRBV12-3 or TRBV12-4 to TRBJ2-2; D is perhaps TRBD1 or TRBD2 (6 bases each). This CDR3 has 13 amino acids. Trimming removed 10 bases at V and 4 bases at J, with 13 bases between.

The J gene is TRBJ2-3, the V gene TRBV19, with 7 bases matching TRBD2. Germline CDR1 LNHDA, CDR2 SQIVND (reference sequence). V lost 4 bases and J lost 3; bases outside the gene matches: 7. The CDR3 totals 15 residues. The CDR3 region is CASSTEAGATDTQYF. The CDR3 DNA is TGTGCCAGTAGTACGGAGGCGGGAGCGACAGATACGCAGTATTTT.

V and J are TRBV7-2 and TRBJ1-4; D perhaps matches TRBD1 (5 bases). Germline assignment: CDR1 SGHTA and CDR2 FQGNSA. V lost 5 bases and J lost 8, with 21 bases in between. The CDR3 extends over 16 amino acids. The CDR3 sequence: CASSTGLSGGGEKLFF. CDR3 in DNA: TGTGCCAGCAGCACGGGTCTCTCCGGGGGAGGAGAAAAACTGTTTTTT.

This chain joins TRBV3-1 (or the pseudogene TRBV3-2) and TRBJ2-5, with D possibly being TRBD1 or TRBD2 (5 bases each). Trimming shortened V by 3 bases and J by 1 base, and 12 bases separated the two germline ends. The CDR3 is made up of 15 amino acids. Germline V CDR1 and CDR2: LGHDT, YNNKEL (reference sequence). The chain's CDR3 is CASSQGTSTQETQYF. The CDR3 region has the DNA TGTGCCAGCAGCCAGGGGACCAGTACCCAAGAGACCCAGTACTTC.

V usage is TRBV5-5 and J usage is TRBJ2-7; the D call may be TRBD1 or TRBD2 (5 bases each). Germline V gene data show CDR1 as SGHKS and CDR2 as YYEKEE (reference sequence). V was pared by 5 bases and J by 12 bases, with 21 bases between. The CDR3 spans 13 residues. In DNA, the CDR3 is TGTGCCAGCAGAGACCGGGACGCGCGTCGTCTGTACTTC. Translation gives CASRDRDARRLYF.

This clone was observed a handful of times. The CDR3 spells CASSVEVIGELFF. CDR3 in DNA: TGTGCCAGCAGCGTAGAGGTAATCGGGGAGCTGTTTTTT. The V call is TRBV9, the J call TRBJ2-2; D is undetermined. CDR3 length: 13 residues. The V end lost 0 bases, the J end lost 7 bases, and 7 bases lay between the germline ends. Germline values: CDR1 SGDLS, CDR2 YYNGEE.

The CDR3, as DNA: TGTGCCAGCAGCTCGCCTCTCAGGGAGAGGGACACAGATACGCAGTATTTT. Translated: CASSSPLRERDTDTQYF. The chain combines TRBV5-6 with TRBJ2-3; possibly TRBD1 or TRBD2 for D (5 bases each). V was trimmed by 3 bases and J by 2 bases, leaving 19 bases between them. The CDR3 has 17 residues. From germline, CDR1 is SGHDT and CDR2 YYEEEE.